This T cell receptor beta chain was identified during a study of blood T cell repertoires in COVID-19. Sequencing was performed with immunoSEQ multiplex PCR; in TCRdb, only in-frame clones are kept and a portion is missing. The sample has some 360,000 clones, about nine tenths seen once; the top ten hold approximately 1%. The sample was PBMCs or T cells enriched from blood (not recorded which). This TCR derives from a woman in her twenties or thirties who had been exposed to COVID-19.

The CDR3 protein is CASKRTGGFRNEQFF. CDR3 sequence (DNA): TGTGCCAGTAAACGGACAGGGGGCTTTCGCAATGAGCAGTTCTTC. V is TRBV19 and J is TRBJ2-1; TRBD1 matches at 11 bases. Germline CDR1 is LNHDA and CDR2 is SQIVND (reference sequence). There are 15 residues in the CDR3. The trim removed 7 bases at V and 6 bases at J, leaving 8 bases unmatched.